This T cell receptor (beta chain) was obtained from a study of preoperative IRX-2 immunotherapy in early breast cancer (dated 2019 in TCRdb). Library generation was performed with the immunoSEQ multiplex PCR assay. TCRdb re-hosts the immuneACCESS table, in-frame sequences only. Its copies lack some clones; in the studies checked, an unresolved V gene accounts for under half of them, and the cause for the rest is not known. The sample profile shows more than 20,000 clones; roughly four fifths of them were found once. Together, the top ten hold over 1% of the sample. This clone was seen a few times. It lacks a known antigen. Base qualities are not at hand, and no much larger clone is one base apart. Sample treatment or condition, as interpreted from the label and publication: preoperative locoregional IRX-2 cytokine immunotherapy. The samples were obtained from a phase Ib study that tested preoperative, locoregional IRX-2 cytokine immunotherapy designed to prime immune responses. Before surgery, IRX-2 was given to the donors, who were patients with early-stage breast cancer.

Source: lymph node tissue, taken after IRX-2 immunotherapy. The receptor was derived from a human donor with breast cancer.

The CDR3 amino acid sequence is: CSVSVGGSSGLDNEQFF. In nucleotides, the sequence is TGCAGCGTTTCAGTAGGGGGGAGTAGCGGTCTTGACAATGAGCAGTTCTTC. The chain employs TRBV29-1 and TRBJ2-1; the D segment may tentatively be TRBD1 or TRBD2, each giving 6 matched bases. As encoded in the germline V gene, CDR1 is SQVTM while CDR2 is ANQGSEA. The CDR3, cysteine through phenylalanine, is 17 amino acids long. CDR3 DNA is the only sequence kept; it has 51 bases, read in frame from the first base. V is clipped by 5 bases and J by 5 bases, and the sequence between their germline boundaries is 25 bases long.